The 5 T cell receptor beta chains presented below share a single source sample, sequenced in a study of T-cell reconstitution after alpha-beta-depleted transplantation in children. Using unique molecular identifiers, the investigators prepared the TCRbeta library. Each CDR3 protein gets one entry after TCRdb re-called the PCR reads with MiXCR. The table includes about 600,000 distinct CDR3 sequences, 13% detected once. The material sequenced was PBMCs, mostly from graft donor cells, taken 360 days after TCRalphabeta/CD19-depleted stem cell transplant. The receptors come from a male patient under 18 who had a stem cell transplant for acute myeloid leukemia, so the T cells may come from the graft donor.

This clonotype appeared many times. CDR3 nucleotides: TGTGCCAGCAGTTTCAAAACCACCGGGGAGCTGTTTTTT. It is translated as CASSFKTTGELFF. V is TRBV12-3 or TRBV12-4 and J is TRBJ2-2; D not certain. The ends were cut back, 3 bases at V and 4 bases at J, with 6 bases in the middle. CDR3 length: 13 residues.

The sample holds a few counts of this clonotype. A junction end diverges from the germline sequence, so it may reflect a read error. This chain uses TRBV6-5 with TRBJ2-7; 8 nucleotides align to TRBD2. Germline CDR1 reads MNHEY; CDR2 reads SVGAGI. CDR3 length equals 15 residues. The CDR3 is CASSYVAGGSFEQYF. The CDR3 DNA follows: TGTGCCAGCAGTTACGTGGCGGGAGGATCCTTCGAGCAGTACTTC.

This chain uses TRBV29-1 with TRBJ2-7, with D hard to call. The CDR3 has 12 residues. V was pared by 2 bases and J by 2 bases, with 7 bases between. Looked up from germline, CDR1 is SQVTM and CDR2 is ANQGSEA. The CDR3 DNA reads as TGCAGCGTTGAATGGGGTACCTACGAGCAGTACTTC. It encodes CSVEWGTYEQYF.

In its sample, this clonotype was seen a few times. This chain uses TRBV20-1 with TRBJ1-4; TRBD1 matches at 7 bases. The CDR3 is 13 residues long. Germline-derived CDR1 and CDR2 are DFQATT and SNEGSKA (reference sequence). The V and J ends lost 6 bases and 7 bases, in that order; junction bases with no gene match: 8. As DNA, the CDR3 is TGCAGTGCGCCCCAGACAGGGTTTGAAAAACTGTTTTTT. Translating it yields CSAPQTGFEKLFF.

The genes are TRBV4-3 and TRBJ2-3; no clear D. The germline CDR1 and CDR2 sequences are LGHNA and YSLEER. The CDR3 has 15 amino acids. V was pared by 5 bases and J by 1 base, with 13 bases between. The CDR3 DNA sequence: TGCGCCAGCAGCTCCTTTGCTGGCGGCACAGATACGCAGTATTTT. Its translation is CASSSFAGGTDTQYF.